This TCR beta chain derives from a study of blood T cell repertoires in COVID-19. TCRdb's copy holds only in-frame clones and misses some; the assay was immunoSEQ multiplex PCR. The sample carries about 370,000 clones, roughly nine tenths recorded once. This clonotype originated in a woman aged 25-40 years with COVID-19, enrolled during active disease. Sequencing was performed on peripheral blood.

CDR3 sequence reads: CASSVGAQGTGELFF. The CDR3 nucleotides are TGTGCCAGCAGCGTAGGTGCTCAGGGGACCGGGGAGCTGTTTTTT. The chain recombines TRBV9 with TRBJ2-2, with a possible D match to TRBD1 (6 bases). The V end was cut by 0 bases, the J end by 5 bases, with 11 bases between. Germline V gives CDR1 SGDLS, CDR2 YYNGEE. The CDR3 runs to 15 residues.